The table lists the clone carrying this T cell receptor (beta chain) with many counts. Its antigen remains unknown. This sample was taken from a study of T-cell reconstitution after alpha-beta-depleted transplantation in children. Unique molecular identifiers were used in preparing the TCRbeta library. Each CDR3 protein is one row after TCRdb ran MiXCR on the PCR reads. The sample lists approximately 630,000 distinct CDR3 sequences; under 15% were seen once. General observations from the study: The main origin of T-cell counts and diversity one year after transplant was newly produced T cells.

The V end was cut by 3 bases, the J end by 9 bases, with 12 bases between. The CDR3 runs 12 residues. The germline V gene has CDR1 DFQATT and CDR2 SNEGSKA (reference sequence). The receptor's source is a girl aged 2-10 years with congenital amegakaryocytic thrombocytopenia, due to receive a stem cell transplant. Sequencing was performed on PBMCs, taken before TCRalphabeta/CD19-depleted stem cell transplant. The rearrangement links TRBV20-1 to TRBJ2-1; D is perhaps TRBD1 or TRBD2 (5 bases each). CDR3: CSASGDPIEQFF. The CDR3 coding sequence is TGCAGTGCTAGTGGGGACCCCATTGAGCAGTTCTTC.